These 22 T cell receptor beta chains originate from one sample sequenced in a study of cytomegalovirus exposure and HLA in healthy donors. PCR amplification relied on 60 Vbeta primers (plus 13 Jbeta primers). Using immunoSEQ multiplex PCR, the repertoire was profiled, and TCRdb retains in-frame clones only, with some absent. The sample carries around 100,000 clones, about 79% recorded once. The sample was PBMCs. All receptors come from a woman between 18 and 30 years old in good health and CMV-seronegative.

This CDR3 reads CASRGSGISTDTQYF. Here the CDR3 DNA reads TGTGCCAGCAGGGGAAGCGGGATTAGCACAGATACGCAGTATTTT. The chain has TRBV2 and TRBJ2-3; the match to TRBD2 covers 7 bases. The CDR3 consists of 15 residues. The germline CDR1 and CDR2 sequences are SNHLY and FYNNEI. The ends lost 6 bases at V and 0 bases at J; junction bases unmatched: 6.

This clone was seen a few times. The chain has TRBV5-1 and TRBJ1-6; a weak D match, TRBD1 (6 bases). This CDR3 region has 14 residues. CDR1 is SGHRS, CDR2 YFSETQ, per germline. The V end was cut by 0 bases, the J end by 7 bases, with 8 bases between. The CDR3 DNA reads TGCGCCAGCAGCTTGGACAGGGTAAATTCACCCCTCCACTTT. Residues: CASSLDRVNSPLHF.

The rearrangement uses TRBV6-6 and TRBJ2-5; D is unclear. The CDR3 length is 13 residues. The V and J ends lost 2 bases and 1 base respectively, with 5 bases between them. Germline CDR1 and CDR2: MNHNY and SVGAGI (reference sequence). DNA of the CDR3: TGTGCCAGCAGTTACACAGCCCAAGAGACCCAGTACTTC. This encodes CASSYTAQETQYF.

This rearrangement joins TRBV27 to TRBJ1-5; 10 bases agree with TRBD1. J gave up 5 bases and V 5 bases, and 6 bases lay outside the gene matches. Germline V gives CDR1 MNHEY, CDR2 SMNVEV (reference sequence). The CDR3 is made up of 15 amino acids. CDR3 loop: CASSRDRGRDQPQHF. The CDR3 bases are TGTGCCAGCAGTAGGGACAGGGGAAGAGATCAGCCCCAGCATTTT.

V is TRBV10-1 and J is TRBJ1-1, with a tentative D call TRBD1 (5 bases). V lost 2 bases and J 0 bases, leaving 16 bases between the germline ends. The CDR3 runs to 17 residues. The germline gives CDR1 WNHNN, CDR2 SYGVQD (reference sequence). CDR3 in amino acids: CASSERQGLSMNTEAFF. In DNA form, the CDR3 reads TGCGCCAGCAGTGAGCGCCAGGGCCTCTCCATGAACACTGAAGCTTTCTTT.

The chain is built from TRBV5-1 and TRBJ2-5, with 9 bases identical to TRBD1. The length of the CDR3 is 14 residues. J gave up 4 bases and V 4 bases, and 5 bases lay outside the gene matches. Germline loops: CDR1 SGHRS, CDR2 YFSETQ. The CDR3 sequence is CASSTATGGETQYF. The CDR3 region has the DNA TGCGCCAGCAGCACCGCGACAGGGGGAGAGACCCAGTACTTC.

For the CDR3, the DNA is TGTGCCAGCAGTTCACACAGGGTTTATGGCTACACCTTC. Translating gives CASSSHRVYGYTF. The V gene is TRBV28, the J gene TRBJ1-2, with D maybe TRBD1 (6 bases). CDR1 and CDR2 from the germline V gene are MDHEN and SYDVKM. Trimming removed 4 bases from V and 5 bases from J, with 11 bases in between. This CDR3 has 13 amino acids.

The rearrangement links TRBV7-2 to TRBJ1-1; TRBD1 is a possible D gene (5 bases). V was cut by 0 bases and J by 4 bases, with 12 bases left in between. The V gene's germline CDR1 is SGHTA and CDR2 FQGNSA. The CDR3 has 15 residues. The CDR3 is CASSLAGQGFTEAFF. CDR3 bases: TGTGCCAGCAGCTTAGCGGGGCAGGGTTTCACTGAAGCTTTCTTT.

This clone was counted only a few times. The V gene is TRBV10-2, the J gene TRBJ2-3; 9 bases map to TRBD2. This CDR3 region has 16 residues. The germline CDR1 and CDR2 sequences are WSHSY and SAAADI. V lost 3 bases to trimming and J lost 2 bases; unmatched junction nucleotides: 6. DNA for the CDR3: TGCGCCAGCAGTGATTCTCTAGCGGGGCTCACAGATACGCAGTATTTT. This codes for CASSDSLAGLTDTQYF.

The chain carries TRBV5-1 and TRBJ2-7; 8 bases are a match to TRBD2. The CDR3 runs to 15 residues. Germline values: CDR1 SGHRS, CDR2 YFSETQ. V was clipped by 5 bases and J by 3 bases; unmatched bases: 10. The CDR3 region is CASRAQVGLVYEQYF. DNA of the CDR3: TGCGCCAGCAGAGCCCAAGTGGGACTAGTCTACGAGCAGTACTTC.

The chain links TRBV7-2 to TRBJ1-6; 9 bases are a match to TRBD1. With V trimmed by 5 bases and J by 6 bases, 2 bases remained unmatched. The length of the CDR3 is 14 residues. From germline, CDR1 is SGHTA and CDR2 FQGNSA. The CDR3 protein is CASSTTGGNSPLHF. The CDR3 DNA sequence: TGTGCCAGCAGCACGACAGGGGGTAATTCACCCCTCCACTTT.

The chain links TRBV7-9 to TRBJ2-2; 7 bases match TRBD1. CDR3 length equals 15 residues. CDR1 and CDR2 (germline): SEHNR, FQNEAQ (reference sequence). Losses at the gene ends were 4 bases for V and 6 bases for J; bases not matched to a gene: 8. CDR3 bases: TGTGCCAGCAGCTACCTGACAGGGAAAGCCGGGGAGCTGTTTTTT. Translated: CASSYLTGKAGELFF.

This clone was observed once. V gene TRBV21-1 combines with J gene TRBJ2-3; whether TRBD2, the table's D call, matches the DNA was not checked. TRBV21-1 is an annotated pseudogene. This CDR3 is built from 17 residues. CDR3 amino acids: CASSPRLAGADTDTQYF. In DNA form, the CDR3 reads TGTGCCAGCAGCCCCCGACTAGCGGGGGCCGACACAGATACGCAGTATTTT.

V usage is TRBV5-4 and J usage is TRBJ1-1, with no clear D. CDR1 is SGHNT and CDR2 is YYREEE in the germline V gene (reference sequence). CDR3 length: 14 residues. Trimming stripped 0 bases from V and 1 base from J, with 7 bases between. CDR3 amino acids: CASSLDSTNTEAFF. The DNA for the CDR3 is TGTGCCAGCAGCTTGGACAGTACGAACACTGAAGCTTTCTTT.

The rearrangement links TRBV5-8 to TRBJ2-1; 12 positions match TRBD2. CDR1 is SGHTS and CDR2 is YDEGEE in the germline V gene. The V and J ends lost 3 bases and 12 bases, in that order; junction bases with no gene match: 16. The CDR3 extends over 17 amino acids. The CDR3, as DNA: TGTGCCAGCAGCTCCGTAGTTGCTAGCGGGAGGGCCATGTCGCAGTTCTTC. Encoded protein: CASSSVVASGRAMSQFF.

CDR3 loop: CASSRSWEGAGELFF. The CDR3 DNA reads as TGTGCCAGCAGCCGCTCCTGGGAAGGGGCCGGGGAGCTGTTTTTT. V and J are TRBV6-6 and TRBJ2-2; tentative D call: TRBD1 (5 bases). V gave up 6 bases and J gave up 6 bases, with 17 bases separating them. CDR3 size: 15 residues. The germline gives CDR1 MNHNY, CDR2 SVGAGI (reference sequence).

V is TRBV11-2 and J is TRBJ1-3, with no clear D. CDR1 and CDR2 (germline): SGHAT, FQNNGV. V was trimmed by 5 bases and J by 0 bases, leaving 11 bases between them. The CDR3 extends over 15 amino acids. The CDR3 here is CASSLRGDSGNTIYF. CDR3 nucleotides: TGTGCCAGCAGCCTCAGAGGCGACTCTGGAAACACCATATATTTT.

This sequence joins TRBV7-9 and TRBJ2-2; TRBD1 is a possible D gene (6 bases). Germline V gives CDR1 SEHNR, CDR2 FQNEAQ (reference sequence). This CDR3 has 13 residues. Trimming shortened V by 5 bases and J by 6 bases, and 10 bases separated the two germline ends. Written as DNA, the CDR3 is TGTGCCAGCAGCCTTGGACAGCCCGGGGAGCTGTTTTTT. Translated, it gives CASSLGQPGELFF.

The V call is TRBV30, the J call TRBJ2-3; 10 bases line up with TRBD1. The germline V gene encodes CDR1 GTSNPN and CDR2 SVGIG (reference sequence). Unmatched junction bases numbered 10, after V lost 2 bases and J lost 5 bases. The CDR3 spans 16 residues. The CDR3 sequence: CAWSPSPGTGVDTQYF. The CDR3 nucleotides read TGTGCCTGGAGTCCTAGTCCCGGGACAGGGGTAGATACGCAGTATTTT.

The chain is built from TRBV5-4 and TRBJ2-1, with TRBD2 identical over 13 bases. The CDR3 runs 19 residues. V was pared by 1 base and J by 2 bases, with 9 bases of the junction left unmatched. Germline lookup yields CDR1 SGHNT and CDR2 YYREEE (reference sequence). The DNA for the CDR3 is TGTGCCAGCAGCTTGCCTGCTTGGACTAGCGGGGGCCCCTACAATGAGCAGTTCTTC. Amino acids: CASSLPAWTSGGPYNEQFF.

J is TRBJ2-7 and V is TRBV7-2, with 10 bases matching TRBD2. With 5 bases clipped from V and 7 bases from J, the junction kept 11 bases outside the gene matches. Germline CDR1 is SGHTA and CDR2 is FQGNSA. This CDR3 has 15 residues. Here the CDR3 DNA reads TGTGCCAGCAGCCCGTCTAAGACTAGCGGGTTAGAGCAGTACTTC. Amino acid sequence: CASSPSKTSGLEQYF.

The chain carries TRBV9 and TRBJ2-1; TRBD2 agrees at 8 bases. The CDR3 totals 17 residues. Germline trimming cut 3 bases from V and 7 bases from J; bases unmatched to any gene: 15. The V gene's germline CDR1 is SGDLS and CDR2 YYNGEE. The CDR3 DNA sequence: TGTGCCAGCAGCGCCAACGGGACGGGGGGGCTTAGGAATGAGCAGTTCTTC. This sequence encodes CASSANGTGGLRNEQFF.